This T cell receptor (beta chain) was observed in a study of cytomegalovirus exposure and HLA in healthy donors. This clone showed up just once. Its specificity is unknown. Assay: immunoSEQ multiplex PCR; the TCRdb copy retains only in-frame clones and omits some. The sample includes a few hundred thousand clones, just over 85% of them seen just once. Trimming took 7 bases from V and 6 from J; bases not matched to a gene: 7. The germline V gene encodes CDR1 SGHRS and CDR2 YFSETQ. The CDR3 is made up of 14 amino acids. Broader study findings: Three chains linked to CMV were shown in vitro to be specific for CMV antigens.

Among the approximately 110 subjects of the validation cohort, separate from the approximately 700-subject first cohort, were the donors. The chain carries TRBV5-1 and TRBJ2-5, with TRBD2 matching over 12 bases. The sequenced material came from PBMCs. This sequence was found in a woman aged 18-29 years in good health and CMV-seronegative. This chain's CDR3 is CASGPTSGSQTQYF. CDR3 DNA sequence: TGCGCCAGCGGACCGACTAGCGGGAGTCAGACCCAGTACTTC.